These 22 T cell receptor beta chains came from one sample sequenced in a study of blood T cell repertoires in COVID-19 (dated by TCRdb to the early 2020s). The protocol used for the library was the immunoSEQ multiplex PCR assay. TCRdb took this table from immuneACCESS and kept in-frame rearrangements with V and J called. Such tables lack part of the clones; where checked against another copy, unresolved V genes explain under half of the gap, and the rest is unexplained. The sample table contains just under 90,000 clones; only one count was recorded for approximately 88% of them. The leading ten clones occupy over 0.45% of the sample. The sequencing input was peripheral blood. The receptors shown here come from a man in his sixties with acute or convalescent COVID-19.

The gene calls are TRBV6-5 and TRBJ2-1; 9 bases are a match to TRBD1. The CDR3 spans 13 residues. The ends lost 6 bases at V and 9 bases at J; junction bases unmatched: 6. The germline V gene has CDR1 MNHEY and CDR2 SVGAGI. CDR3 nucleotides: TGTGCCAGCAGCCGACAGGGGGGCCGTGAGCAGTTCTTC. Translated: CASSRQGGREQFF.

This chain uses TRBV5-4 with TRBJ2-5, with 8 positions matching TRBD1. Germline values: CDR1 SGHNT, CDR2 YYREEE (reference sequence). Trimming cost V 2 bases and J 7 bases; bases outside gene matches: 7. The CDR3 spans 14 residues. The CDR3 spells CASSLAQGGGTQYF. The CDR3 nucleotides read TGTGCCAGCAGCTTAGCACAGGGGGGTGGGACCCAGTACTTC.

The chain uses TRBV9 and TRBJ2-3, with 8 bases that match TRBD1. Trimming at V came to 7 bases and at J to 3 bases, leaving 7 bases not matched to a gene. The germline V gene has CDR1 SGDLS and CDR2 YYNGEE. This CDR3 region has 14 residues. CDR3 in amino acids: CASAQDRATDTQYF. In DNA, the CDR3 is TGTGCCAGCGCCCAGGACAGGGCAACAGATACGCAGTATTTT.

V and J are TRBV15 and TRBJ1-5, with 8 bases that match TRBD1. V shed 5 bases, J shed 2 bases, and the junction held 14 bases outside the gene matches. The V gene's germline CDR1 is LNHNV and CDR2 YYDKDF (reference sequence). CDR3 length: 18 residues. Here the CDR3 reads CATSLGRGRLAGNQPQHF. The CDR3 DNA reads as TGTGCCACCAGCTTAGGCAGGGGGCGACTAGCTGGCAATCAGCCCCAGCATTTT. The full variable domain, completed using reference TRBV15 and TRBJ1-5, is DAMVIQNPRYQVTQFGKPVTLSCSQTLNHNVMYWYQQKSSQAPKLLFHYYDKDFNNEADTPDNFQSRRPNTSFCFLDIRSPGLGDTAMYLCATSLGRGRLAGNQPQHFGDGTRLSIL.

V usage is TRBV3-1 (or the pseudogene TRBV3-2) and J usage is TRBJ1-2; 8 bases match TRBD1. The CDR3 sequence is 15 residues long. V shed 2 bases and J 7 bases; nucleotides not matched to a gene: 9. CDR1 is LGHDT and CDR2 is YNNKEL in the germline V gene (reference sequence). The CDR3 nucleotides are TGTGCCAGCAGCCAACAAAGACAGGGGTTAAGTGGCTACACCTTC. It encodes CASSQQRQGLSGYTF.

This sequence joins TRBV28 and TRBJ1-2; D is perhaps TRBD1 (6 bases). The CDR3 is made up of 15 amino acids. Germline V gives CDR1 MDHEN, CDR2 SYDVKM. V lost 3 bases and J lost 2, with 13 bases in between. Written as DNA, the CDR3 is TGTGCCAGCAGTTTTACTTCAGGGGTGAACTATGGCTACACCTTC. Protein product: CASSFTSGVNYGYTF.

This clone showed up just once. This chain joins TRBV5-6 and TRBJ2-5, with D perhaps TRBD2 (5 bases). V lost 0 bases and J lost 5, with 11 bases in between. CDR3 length equals 14 residues. Germline CDR1 SGHDT, CDR2 YYEEEE. The CDR3 sequence: CASSLVVGVETQYF. CDR3 coding DNA: TGTGCCAGCAGCTTGGTGGTGGGAGTGGAGACCCAGTACTTC.

The chain links TRBV7-3 to TRBJ2-1; D is perhaps TRBD1 (5 bases). CDR3 length: 13 amino acids. Between the trimmed V and J ends, which lost 0 bases and 8 bases, there was a span of 8 bases. The V gene's germline CDR1 is SGHTA and CDR2 FQGTGA. The CDR3 sequence is CASSLTGADEQFF. The CDR3 bases are TGTGCCAGCAGCTTAACAGGGGCCGATGAGCAGTTCTTC.

The J gene is TRBJ2-1, the V gene TRBV19, with TRBD2 as a possible D gene (5 bases). Trimming left V 6 bases short and J 5 bases short, with 5 bases between. The CDR3 has 11 residues. In germline, CDR1 is LNHDA, CDR2 SQIVND (reference sequence). This chain's CDR3 is CASSGNNEQFF. CDR3 DNA sequence: TGTGCCAGTAGCGGGAACAATGAGCAGTTCTTC.

The gene calls are TRBV5-1 and TRBJ1-2, with 7 nucleotides matching TRBD1. J was trimmed by 1 base and V by 0 bases; bases with no gene match: 3. Germline V lookup: CDR1 SGHRS, CDR2 YFSETQ. The CDR3 runs 15 residues. This CDR3 is CASSLGGQNNYGYTF. CDR3 bases: TGCGCCAGCAGCTTGGGGGGACAGAATAACTATGGCTACACCTTC.

This clone was counted once. The chain carries TRBV13 and TRBJ2-2, with no clear D. The V gene lost 4 bases and the J gene lost 8 bases, with 8 bases spanning the gap. CDR3 length: 12 amino acids. Looked up from germline, CDR1 is PRHDT and CDR2 is FYEKMQ (reference sequence). In nucleotides, the CDR3 is TGTGCCAGCAGCTGGTCGCGTGGGGAGCTGTTTTTT. Protein product: CASSWSRGELFF.

In its sample, this clone was seen once. The genes are TRBV24-1 and TRBJ2-1; weak D call: TRBD1 (6 bases). The CDR3 runs 14 residues. The V end was cut by 3 bases, the J end by 4 bases, with 9 bases between. Looked up from germline, CDR1 is KGHDR and CDR2 is SFDVKD. CDR3 protein: CATSDPRGYNEQFF. For the CDR3, the DNA is TGTGCCACCAGTGATCCTAGGGGGTACAATGAGCAGTTCTTC.

The gene calls are TRBV5-1 and TRBJ2-2; 7 nucleotides line up with TRBD1. This CDR3 region has 16 residues. Unmatched junction bases numbered 10, after V lost 4 bases and J lost 4 bases. Germline V gene sequence: CDR1 SGHRS, CDR2 YFSETQ. The CDR3 loop is CASSPQGRRGTGELFF. For the CDR3, the DNA is TGCGCCAGCAGCCCACAGGGGCGACGTGGCACCGGGGAGCTGTTTTTT. Looking up the rest from reference TRBV5-1 and TRBJ2-2 gives the full variable domain: KAGVTQTPRYLIKTRGQQVTLSCSPISGHRSVSWYQQTPGQGLQFLFEYFSETQRNKGNFPGRFSGRQFSNSRSEMNVSTLELGDSALYLCASSPQGRRGTGELFFGEGSRLTVL.

The gene calls are TRBV14 and TRBJ1-2, with D unclear. Germline CDR1 is SGHDN and CDR2 is FVKESK. Trimming pared 1 base from V and 7 bases from J, leaving 10 bases between. The CDR3 is 13 amino acids. The CDR3 loop reads CASSQVGAVGYTF. For the CDR3, the DNA is TGTGCCAGCAGCCAAGTAGGAGCTGTTGGCTACACCTTC.

The genes are TRBV4-2 and TRBJ2-3, with TRBD2 identical over 15 bases. Per the germline V gene, CDR1 is LGHNA and CDR2 is YNFKEQ. The CDR3 has 20 amino acids. V shed 0 bases, J shed 2 bases, and the junction held 9 bases outside the gene matches. The CDR3 spells CASSQDIGTSGGSYTDTQYF. DNA of the CDR3: TGTGCCAGCAGCCAAGACATAGGGACTAGCGGGGGGTCTTACACAGATACGCAGTATTTT.

V gene TRBV10-3 combines with J gene TRBJ1-1, with 10 bases fitting TRBD1. This CDR3 is built from 11 residues. V lost 8 bases and J lost 11; bases outside the gene matches: 5. The germline CDR1 and CDR2 sequences are ENHRY and SYGVKD. This CDR3 is CAIGQGERAFF. DNA of the CDR3: TGTGCCATCGGACAGGGGGAAAGGGCTTTCTTT.

This chain uses TRBV19 with TRBJ2-1; a weak D match, TRBD2 (5 bases). Germline-derived CDR1 and CDR2 are LNHDA and SQIVND (reference sequence). This CDR3 is built from 15 residues. With 5 bases removed from V and 1 base from J, the gap between germline ends came to 12 bases. The CDR3 protein is CASSSWTESYNEQFF. The DNA of the CDR3 is TGTGCCAGTAGTTCCTGGACTGAGTCCTACAATGAGCAGTTCTTC.

The rearrangement uses TRBV3-1 (or the pseudogene TRBV3-2) and TRBJ1-3; D unresolved. The ends were cut back, 2 bases at V and 7 bases at J, with 6 bases in the middle. The CDR3 is made up of 12 amino acids. CDR1 is LGHDT and CDR2 is YNNKEL in the germline V gene (reference sequence). CDR3 DNA: TGTGCCAGCAGCCAAATTCGGAACACCATATATTTT. Translation gives CASSQIRNTIYF.

The chain combines TRBV3-1 (or the pseudogene TRBV3-2) with TRBJ1-5; TRBD1 matches at 7 bases. From germline, CDR1 is LGHDT and CDR2 YNNKEL (reference sequence). Trimming took 6 bases from V and 0 from J; bases not matched to a gene: 5. This CDR3 has 15 residues. CDR3 loop: CASSRTGYSNQPQHF. CDR3 bases: TGTGCCAGCAGTCGGACAGGTTATAGCAATCAGCCCCAGCATTTT.

In this sample, this clone turned up a few times. This chain uses TRBV19 with TRBJ2-1, with 7 bases identical to TRBD2. The J segment lost 8 bases and the V segment lost 5 bases, leaving 6 bases of the junction unmatched. Germline CDR1 reads LNHDA; CDR2 reads SQIVND (reference sequence). This CDR3 is built from 13 residues. The CDR3 sequence: CASSSRGVDEQFF. The CDR3 bases are TGTGCCAGTAGTTCCCGGGGGGTTGATGAGCAGTTCTTC.

This clone was seen only a few times. The rearrangement links TRBV6-2 or TRBV6-3 to TRBJ1-2; 7 nucleotides line up with TRBD1. The CDR3 sequence is 13 residues long. After removal of 7 bases from V and 7 bases from J, the junction contained 9 bases not matched to a gene. Germline-derived CDR1 and CDR2 are MNHEY and SVGEGT. The CDR3 is CASTPDRVRGYTF. The CDR3 nucleotides read TGTGCCAGCACCCCAGACAGGGTTCGTGGCTACACCTTC.

The chain carries TRBV9 and TRBJ2-2; no definite D call. Germline loops: CDR1 SGDLS, CDR2 YYNGEE. This CDR3 is built from 14 residues. Trimming took off 0 bases at V and 3 bases at J, with 6 bases between the two ends. DNA of the CDR3: TGTGCCAGCAGCGTAGCTACGGACACCGGGGAGCTGTTTTTT. This encodes CASSVATDTGELFF.